This T cell receptor (beta chain) emerged from a study of low-dose radiotherapy and immunotherapy resistance in tumors. Both TCRalpha and TCRbeta chains were reverse transcribed with V-gene-specific primers. Over about 19 PCR cycles, TCRs were amplified from a constant-region primer and V-primer adapter. Via MiXCR, TCRdb re-called the reads, giving one row per CDR3 protein. This sample yields under 90,000 distinct CDR3 sequences, of which under 20% are seen a single time; roughly 1.5% belongs to the top ten. V lost 6 bases to trimming and J lost 6 bases; unmatched junction nucleotides: 7. Germline CDR1 MNHNS, CDR2 SASEGT. The CDR3 is 13 amino acids. At least ten counts were recorded for this clonotype. Time point specified: after trial treatment. Treatment here: LDRT plus nivolumab, ipilimumab, low-dose cyclophosphamide and aspirin (RACIN trial).

This receptor was taken from a male donor with prostate cancer. The sequencing used PBMCs, collected after low-dose radiotherapy plus immunotherapy. V and J are TRBV6-1 and TRBJ2-5; 7 positions agree with TRBD1. The DNA for the CDR3 is TGTGCCAGCAGCCTGACAGGGACGAAGACCCAGTACTTC. It codes for CASSLTGTKTQYF.